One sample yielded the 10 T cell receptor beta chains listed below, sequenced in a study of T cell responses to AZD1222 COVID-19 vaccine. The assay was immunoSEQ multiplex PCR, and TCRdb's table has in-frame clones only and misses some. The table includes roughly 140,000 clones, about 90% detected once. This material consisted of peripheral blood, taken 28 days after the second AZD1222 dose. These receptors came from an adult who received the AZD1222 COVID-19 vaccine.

CDR3 bases: TGTGCCAGCAGAACACAGGACGCTGGAAACACCATATATTTT. Its translation is CASRTQDAGNTIYF. The V call is TRBV6-5, the J call TRBJ1-3, with TRBD1 as a possible D gene (5 bases). Trimming took off 6 bases at V and 2 bases at J, with 11 bases between the two ends. The CDR3 runs 14 residues. Germline loops: CDR1 MNHEY, CDR2 SVGAGI.

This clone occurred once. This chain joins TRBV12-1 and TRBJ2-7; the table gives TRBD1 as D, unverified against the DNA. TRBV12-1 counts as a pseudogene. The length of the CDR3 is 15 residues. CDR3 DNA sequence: TGTGCCAGCAGCCCCATGGACAGGGCCAAATACGAGCAGTACTTC. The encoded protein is CASSPMDRAKYEQYF.

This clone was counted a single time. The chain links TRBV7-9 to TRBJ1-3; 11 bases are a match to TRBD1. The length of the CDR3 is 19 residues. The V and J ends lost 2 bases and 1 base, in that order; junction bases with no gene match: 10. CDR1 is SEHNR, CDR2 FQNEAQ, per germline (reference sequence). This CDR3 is CASSLPRTGGTLSGNTIYF. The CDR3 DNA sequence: TGTGCCAGCAGCTTACCACGGACAGGGGGCACCCTGTCTGGAAACACCATATATTTT.

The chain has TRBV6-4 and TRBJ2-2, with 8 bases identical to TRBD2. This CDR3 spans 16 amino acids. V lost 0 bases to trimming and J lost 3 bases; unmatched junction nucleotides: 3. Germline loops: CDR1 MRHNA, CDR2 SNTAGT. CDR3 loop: CASSDSAGGDTGELFF. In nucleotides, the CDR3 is TGTGCCAGCAGTGACTCTGCGGGAGGAGACACCGGGGAGCTGTTTTTT.

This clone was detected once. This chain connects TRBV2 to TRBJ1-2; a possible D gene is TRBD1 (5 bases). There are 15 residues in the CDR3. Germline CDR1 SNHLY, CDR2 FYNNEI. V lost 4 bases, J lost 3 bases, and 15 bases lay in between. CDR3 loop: CASSGRTGVYYGYTF. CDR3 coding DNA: TGTGCCAGCAGTGGTCGAACGGGGGTGTACTATGGCTACACCTTC.

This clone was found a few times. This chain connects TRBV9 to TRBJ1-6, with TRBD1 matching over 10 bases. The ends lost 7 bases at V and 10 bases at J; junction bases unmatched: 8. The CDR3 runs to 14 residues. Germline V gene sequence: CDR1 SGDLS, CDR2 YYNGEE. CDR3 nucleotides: TGTGCCAGCCGGGGACAGGGGTTAGGGTCACCCCTCCACTTT. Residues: CASRGQGLGSPLHF.

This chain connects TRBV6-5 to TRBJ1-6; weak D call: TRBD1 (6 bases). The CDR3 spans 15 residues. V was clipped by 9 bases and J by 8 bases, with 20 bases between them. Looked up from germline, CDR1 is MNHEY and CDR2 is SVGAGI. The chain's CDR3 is CASRPGQVEDSPLHF. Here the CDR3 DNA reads TGTGCCAGTAGACCGGGACAAGTGGAAGATTCACCCCTCCACTTT.

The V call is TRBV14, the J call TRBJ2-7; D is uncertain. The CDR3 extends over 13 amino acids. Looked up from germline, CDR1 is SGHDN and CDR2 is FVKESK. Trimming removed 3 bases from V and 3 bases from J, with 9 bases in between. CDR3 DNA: TGTGCCAGCAGCCATACGACCCGCTACGAGCAGTACTTC. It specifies CASSHTTRYEQYF.

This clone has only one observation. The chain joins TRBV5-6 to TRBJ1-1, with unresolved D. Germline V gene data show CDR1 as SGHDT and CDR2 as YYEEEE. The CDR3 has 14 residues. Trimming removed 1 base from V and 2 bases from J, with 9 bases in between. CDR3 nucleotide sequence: TGTGCCAGCAGCTTGCCTGGTGAAAACACTGAAGCTTTCTTT. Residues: CASSLPGENTEAFF. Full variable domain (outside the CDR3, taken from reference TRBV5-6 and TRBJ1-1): DAGVTQSPTHLIKTRGQQVTLRCSPKSGHDTVSWYQQALGQGPQFIFQYYEEEERQRGNFPDRFSGHQFPNYSSELNVNALLLGDSALYLCASSLPGENTEAFFGQGTRLTVV.

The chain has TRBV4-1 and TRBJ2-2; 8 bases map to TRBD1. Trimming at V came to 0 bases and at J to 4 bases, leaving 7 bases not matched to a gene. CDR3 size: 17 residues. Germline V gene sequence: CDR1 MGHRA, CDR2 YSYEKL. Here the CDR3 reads CASSQDPRTGSTGELFF. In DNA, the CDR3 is TGCGCCAGCAGCCAAGATCCCCGGACAGGGAGCACCGGGGAGCTGTTTTTT.